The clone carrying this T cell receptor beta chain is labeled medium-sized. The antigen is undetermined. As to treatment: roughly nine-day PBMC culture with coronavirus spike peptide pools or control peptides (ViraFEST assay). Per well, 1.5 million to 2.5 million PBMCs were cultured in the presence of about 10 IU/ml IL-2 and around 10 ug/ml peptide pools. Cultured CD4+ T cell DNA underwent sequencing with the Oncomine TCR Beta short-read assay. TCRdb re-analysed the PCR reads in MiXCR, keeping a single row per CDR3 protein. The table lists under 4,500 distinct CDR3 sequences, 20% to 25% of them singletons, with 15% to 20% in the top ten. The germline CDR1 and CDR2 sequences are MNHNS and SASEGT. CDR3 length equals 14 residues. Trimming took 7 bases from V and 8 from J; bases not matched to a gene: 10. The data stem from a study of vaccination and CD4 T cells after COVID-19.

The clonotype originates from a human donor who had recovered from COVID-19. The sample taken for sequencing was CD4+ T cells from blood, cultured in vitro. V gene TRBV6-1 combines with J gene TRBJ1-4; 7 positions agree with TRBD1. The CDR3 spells CASIRGGFEEKLFF. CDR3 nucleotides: TGTGCCAGCATCCGAGGGGGCTTCGAGGAAAAACTGTTTTTT.